The 9 T cell receptor beta chains listed next were all sequenced from one sample in a study of persistence of HIV-infected CD4 T cells. Sequencing used immunoSEQ version 4 in survey mode. TCRdb's table, derived via immunoSEQ multiplex PCR, lists solely in-frame clones and lacks some. The data show fewer than 40,000 clones, around 76% seen once. Cells were stimulated with CMV-infected fibroblast lysates at roughly 9.1 ug/mL. Memory cells lacking CD40L and CD69 with high CD45RO were sorted. No cognate antigen is known for these TCRs. The material sequenced was CD4+ T cells sorted from PBMCs after 18-hour stimulation, taken from a patient who received antiretroviral therapy. The receptors come from an adult woman with HIV who was CMV-seropositive.

This rearrangement joins TRBV6-5 to TRBJ1-2; perhaps TRBD1 as D (6 bases). The V and J ends lost 6 bases and 3 bases respectively, with 11 bases between them. The CDR3 covers 13 residues. Germline V gene lookup returns CDR1 MNHEY and CDR2 SVGAGI. CDR3 loop: CASREGEDYGYTF. In DNA form, the CDR3 reads TGTGCCAGCAGGGAGGGGGAGGACTATGGCTACACCTTC.

Only a few counts were recorded for this clone. The chain couples TRBV12-3 or TRBV12-4 to TRBJ1-1; no definite D call. The CDR3 extends over 13 amino acids. V was trimmed by 5 bases and J by 3 bases, leaving 10 bases between them. The DNA of the CDR3 is TGTGCCAGCAGTCCTCGCCTGGACACTGAAGCTTTCTTT. It translates to CASSPRLDTEAFF.

The chain uses TRBV7-8 and TRBJ2-2; 8 nucleotides align to TRBD1. The trim removed 2 bases at V and 5 bases at J, leaving 1 base unmatched. The CDR3 contains 14 residues. From germline, CDR1 is SGHVS and CDR2 FQNEAQ. The CDR3 region has the DNA TGTGCCAGCAGCTTAAGGGACAGGACCGGGGAGCTGTTTTTT. It specifies CASSLRDRTGELFF. Looking up the rest from reference TRBV7-8 and TRBJ2-2 gives the full variable domain: GAGVSQSPRYKVAKRGQDVALRCDPISGHVSLFWYQQALGQGPEFLTYFQNEAQLDKSGLPSDRFFAERPEGSVSTLKIQRTQQEDSAVYLCASSLRDRTGELFFGEGSRLTVL.

This chain links TRBV9 with TRBJ2-3; 8 nucleotides align to TRBD2. The CDR3 is 17 amino acids. V trimming: 4 bases; J trimming: 5 bases; junction bases outside the gene matches: 15. The germline V gene has CDR1 SGDLS and CDR2 YYNGEE. CDR3 sequence reads: CASSPRGNSGIGDTQYF. For the CDR3, the DNA is TGTGCCAGCAGCCCAAGGGGGAATAGCGGGATTGGAGATACGCAGTATTTT. The complete variable domain, with remaining parts taken from reference TRBV9 and TRBJ2-3, reads DSGVTQTPKHLITATGQRVTLRCSPRSGDLSVYWYQQSLDQGLQFLIQYYNGEERAKGNILERFSAQQFPDLHSELNLSSLELGDSALYFCASSPRGNSGIGDTQYFGPGTRLTVL.

This rearrangement joins TRBV5-1 to TRBJ2-5; 9 nucleotides match TRBD2. Trimming cost V 4 bases and J 5 bases; bases outside gene matches: 6. The CDR3 covers 14 residues. Germline values: CDR1 SGHRS, CDR2 YFSETQ. Here the CDR3 DNA reads TGCGCCAGCAGCCCCTTAGCGGGGGAGGAGACCCAGTACTTC. Its translation: CASSPLAGEETQYF.

As for this clone: The same CDR3 can be traced to other DNA sequences in this sample. The chain combines TRBV3-1 (or the pseudogene TRBV3-2) with TRBJ1-1; a weak D match, TRBD1 (5 bases). Germline V lookup: CDR1 LGHDT, CDR2 YNNKEL (reference sequence). This CDR3 is 14 amino acids long. Trimming took 6 bases from V and 1 from J, leaving 12 bases between them. CDR3 nucleotides: TGTGCCAGCAGTCAGCTCCAGGGGAACACTGAAGCTTTCTTT. Its protein product is CASSQLQGNTEAFF.

This clone was recorded a few times. The chain joins TRBV10-3 to TRBJ2-6; 14 bases are a match to TRBD2. Germline V gene lookup returns CDR1 ENHRY and CDR2 SYGVKD. The CDR3 consists of 22 residues. The J segment lost 1 base and the V segment lost 5 bases, leaving 16 bases of the junction unmatched. The CDR3: CAISKGNVAGTSGSSGANVLTF. The CDR3 nucleotides are TGTGCCATCAGTAAGGGGAACGTAGCCGGGACTAGCGGGAGTTCTGGGGCCAACGTCCTGACTTTC.

The chain links TRBV14 to TRBJ1-3, with 8 nucleotides matching TRBD1. Per germline, CDR1 SGHDN and CDR2 FVKESK. V lost 1 base and J lost 4; bases outside the gene matches: 3. The CDR3 consists of 15 residues. The CDR3 sequence is CASSQGSGGGNTIYF. DNA of the CDR3: TGTGCCAGCAGCCAAGGGTCAGGGGGCGGAAACACCATATATTTT.

V gene TRBV28 combines with J gene TRBJ1-2; D is undetermined. In germline, CDR1 is MDHEN, CDR2 SYDVKM. Deletions cut 5 bases from V and 4 bases from J, with 14 bases between. The CDR3 runs 14 residues. The CDR3 DNA reads as TGTGCCAGCAGTGGCCCGGGCTTGGGCTATGGCTACACCTTC. Its protein product is CASSGPGLGYGYTF.